This T cell receptor (delta chain) was captured by sequencing in a study of gamma-delta T cells after stem cell transplantation. This CDR3 region has 19 residues. Germline V gene sequence: CDR1 GEAIGNYY, CDR2 EKD. V gave up 7 bases and J gave up 0 bases; unmatched junction bases: 9. This clone was counted between two and nine times. A much bigger clone sits one base away, suggesting this may be a read error. Within the sample, other DNA sequences also encode this same CDR3. TCRdb fed the RT-PCR reads into CATT to redo clone calling. Of around 1,700 delta-chain clones listed, more than 7.5% were seen once; the top ten hold around 43%.

This sequence was found in a human donor. It is not recorded whose cells these are; they may come from a transplant donor. The sequencing input was gamma-delta T cells. The V and J genes are TRDV2 and TRDJ3; 12 nucleotides agree with TRDD3. CDR3: CACDWVLGDTSWDTRQMFF. CDR3 DNA sequence: TGTGCCTGCGATTGGGTACTGGGGGATACCTCCTGGGACACCCGACAGATGTTTTTC.